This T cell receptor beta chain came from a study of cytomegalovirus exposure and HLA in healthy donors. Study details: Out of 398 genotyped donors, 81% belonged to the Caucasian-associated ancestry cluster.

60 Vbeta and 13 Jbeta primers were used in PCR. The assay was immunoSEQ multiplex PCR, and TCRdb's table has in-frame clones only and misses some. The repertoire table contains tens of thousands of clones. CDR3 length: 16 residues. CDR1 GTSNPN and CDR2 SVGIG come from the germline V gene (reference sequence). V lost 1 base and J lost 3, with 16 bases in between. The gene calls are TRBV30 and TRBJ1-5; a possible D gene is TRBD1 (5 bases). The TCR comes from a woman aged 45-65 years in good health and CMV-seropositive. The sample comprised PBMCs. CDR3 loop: CAWSGVPGVLNQPQHF. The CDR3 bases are TGTGCCTGGAGTGGCGTCCCGGGGGTGCTCAATCAGCCCCAGCATTTT.